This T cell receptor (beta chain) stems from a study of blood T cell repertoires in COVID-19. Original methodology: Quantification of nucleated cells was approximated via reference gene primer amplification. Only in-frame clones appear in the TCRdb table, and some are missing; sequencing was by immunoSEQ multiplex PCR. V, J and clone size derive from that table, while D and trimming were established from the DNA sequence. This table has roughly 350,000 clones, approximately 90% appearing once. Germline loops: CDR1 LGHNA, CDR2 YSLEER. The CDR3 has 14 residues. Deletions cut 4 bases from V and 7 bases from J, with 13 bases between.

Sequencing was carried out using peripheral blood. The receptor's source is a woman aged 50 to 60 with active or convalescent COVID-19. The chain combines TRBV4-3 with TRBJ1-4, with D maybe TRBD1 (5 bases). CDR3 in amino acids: CASSRAGILEKLFF. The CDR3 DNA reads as TGCGCCAGCAGCCGGGCAGGGATCCTTGAAAAACTGTTTTTT.